These T cell receptor beta chains were read from a single sample in a study of OX40 agonist ivuxolimab in advanced cancers. Assay used: immunoSEQ multiplex PCR; TCRdb lists only in-frame clones, some missing. The table has roughly 100,000 clones, 90% seen once. The specimen was CD4+ or CD8+ T cells sorted from blood, collected in a trial of the OX40 agonist ivuxolimab. These receptors were collected from an adult with an advanced solid tumor such as melanoma, head and neck, liver or kidney cancer. The CDR3 runs from the conserved cysteine through the conserved F or W. The order of the fields is clone size, V gene, CDR3 length, D gene, J gene, CDR3 DNA, CDR3 protein. The D gene is left open where the match is weak. The size field is filled for only some rows; it gives once, few, many or a size class.

clone_size: .
v_call: TRBV27
cdr3_length: 14
d_call: TRBD1
j_call: TRBJ1-5
cdr3_nt: TGTGCCAGCAGTCTGGACAGGATCAATCAGCCCCAGCATTTT
cdr3_aa: CASSLDRINQPQHF

clone_size: .
v_call: TRBV18
cdr3_length: 20
d_call: TRBD2
j_call: TRBJ2-1
cdr3_nt: TGTGCCAGCTCACCTGAGGGACAGCCTCTCCGGACTAGCGGGTACAATGAGCAGTTCTTC
cdr3_aa: CASSPEGQPLRTSGYNEQFF

clone_size: .
v_call: TRBV5-6
cdr3_length: 14
d_call: .
j_call: TRBJ2-5
cdr3_nt: TGTGCCAGCAGCCCGGACCCAACGGCGGAGACCCAGTACTTC
cdr3_aa: CASSPDPTAETQYF

clone_size: .
v_call: TRBV6-6
cdr3_length: 14
d_call: TRBD1
j_call: TRBJ1-2
cdr3_nt: TGTGCCAGCAGGGGGACAGCTAATGACTATGGCTACACCTTC
cdr3_aa: CASRGTANDYGYTF

clone_size: .
v_call: TRBV30
cdr3_length: 14
d_call: .
j_call: TRBJ2-2
cdr3_nt: TGTGCCTGGAGTCTCCAGATTAACACCGGGGAGCTGTTTTTT
cdr3_aa: CAWSLQINTGELFF

clone_size: once
v_call: TRBV28
cdr3_length: 14
d_call: TRBD1
j_call: TRBJ1-2
cdr3_nt: TGTGCCAGCACCGGGACAGGCTATCTCGATGGCTACACCTTC
cdr3_aa: CASTGTGYLDGYTF

clone_size: .
v_call: TRBV14
cdr3_length: 15
d_call: .
j_call: TRBJ1-1
cdr3_nt: TGTGCCAGCAGCCAAGCCCCCCCGGGAAGGTCTGAAGCTTTCTTT
cdr3_aa: CASSQAPPGRSEAFF

clone_size: .
v_call: TRBV7-9
cdr3_length: 16
d_call: .
j_call: TRBJ1-1
cdr3_nt: TGTGCCAGCAGTGAACCTCGGGGCGGGACGAACACTGAAGCTTTCTTT
cdr3_aa: CASSEPRGGTNTEAFF

clone_size: .
v_call: TRBV28
cdr3_length: 16
d_call: .
j_call: TRBJ1-2
cdr3_nt: TGTGCCAGCAGTAGATCCGGGCCCGTGCAATTCTATGGCTACACCTTC
cdr3_aa: CASSRSGPVQFYGYTF

clone_size: .
v_call: TRBV7-8
cdr3_length: 18
d_call: TRBD1
j_call: TRBJ1-1
cdr3_nt: TGTGCCAGCAGCTCCCCGAGGCTAGGGGGCGCCCGGGGCACTGAAGCTTTCTTT
cdr3_aa: CASSSPRLGGARGTEAFF

clone_size: .
v_call: TRBV7-2
cdr3_length: 16
d_call: TRBD2
j_call: TRBJ2-5
cdr3_nt: TGTGCCAGCAGCTTAGTACCAGCGGGGGGCGACTCGGCCCAGTACTTC
cdr3_aa: CASSLVPAGGDSAQYF

clone_size: .
v_call: TRBV2
cdr3_length: 16
d_call: .
j_call: TRBJ2-1
cdr3_nt: TGTGCCAGCAGGGACTTAGCTGGGGGATCCTACAATGAGCAGTTCTTC
cdr3_aa: CASRDLAGGSYNEQFF

clone_size: .
v_call: TRBV28
cdr3_length: 15
d_call: TRBD1
j_call: TRBJ1-5
cdr3_nt: TGTGCCAGCACCCCTGCCAGGGGGAGCAATCAGCCCCAGCATTTT
cdr3_aa: CASTPARGSNQPQHF

clone_size: once
v_call: TRBV2
cdr3_length: 12
d_call: .
j_call: TRBJ1-2
cdr3_nt: TGTGCCAGCAGTGCACAGGGTAGCGGCTACACCTTC
cdr3_aa: CASSAQGSGYTF

clone_size: .
v_call: TRBV6-4
cdr3_length: 15
d_call: TRBD2
j_call: TRBJ2-1
cdr3_nt: TGTGCCAGCAGTGACAGGATGGGGGGGATCAATGAGCAGTTCTTC
cdr3_aa: CASSDRMGGINEQFF

clone_size: .
v_call: TRBV5-8
cdr3_length: 15
d_call: TRBD1
j_call: TRBJ1-6
cdr3_nt: TGTGCCAGCAGCTTCGGGGACAGGGCCGATCTACCCCTCCACTTT
cdr3_aa: CASSFGDRADLPLHF

clone_size: .
v_call: TRBV6-6
cdr3_length: 15
d_call: .
j_call: TRBJ2-7
cdr3_nt: TGTGCCAGCAGTTCCTCCGGGACGGTCTCCTACGAGCAGTACTTC
cdr3_aa: CASSSSGTVSYEQYF

clone_size: .
v_call: TRBV7-2
cdr3_length: 16
d_call: TRBD2
j_call: TRBJ2-2
cdr3_nt: TGTGCCAGCAGCTTAACAAGCGGGGGAAACACCGGGGAGCTGTTTTTT
cdr3_aa: CASSLTSGGNTGELFF

clone_size: .
v_call: TRBV2
cdr3_length: 13
d_call: TRBD2
j_call: TRBJ2-5
cdr3_nt: TGTGCCAGCAGTGAGGGACTAGCGGGCACCCAGTACTTC
cdr3_aa: CASSEGLAGTQYF

clone_size: .
v_call: TRBV11-2
cdr3_length: 16
d_call: .
j_call: TRBJ2-3
cdr3_nt: TGTGCCAGCAGCTTAGACGGGGGGCCAGGCACAGATACGCAGTATTTT
cdr3_aa: CASSLDGGPGTDTQYF

clone_size: .
v_call: TRBV18
cdr3_length: 15
d_call: TRBD1
j_call: TRBJ1-2
cdr3_nt: TGTGCCAGCTCACCACCGACAGGGTTGGACTATGGCTACACCTTC
cdr3_aa: CASSPPTGLDYGYTF

clone_size: .
v_call: TRBV30
cdr3_length: 14
d_call: TRBD1
j_call: TRBJ2-5
cdr3_nt: TGTGCCTGGAGGGGGACAGCTATCCAAGAGACCCAGTACTTC
cdr3_aa: CAWRGTAIQETQYF

clone_size: .
v_call: TRBV11-2
cdr3_length: 12
d_call: TRBD1
j_call: TRBJ1-4
cdr3_nt: TGTGCCAGCAGGGACAGGGGTGAAAAACTGTTTTTT
cdr3_aa: CASRDRGEKLFF

clone_size: .
v_call: TRBV9
cdr3_length: 14
d_call: .
j_call: TRBJ2-3
cdr3_nt: TGTGCCAGCAGCGTTTCAGGCCGGGTAGATACGCAGTATTTT
cdr3_aa: CASSVSGRVDTQYF

clone_size: .
v_call: TRBV30
cdr3_length: 15
d_call: .
j_call: TRBJ1-4
cdr3_nt: TGTGCCTGGAGGGACCAGGGGCAGGGTAATGAAAAACTGTTTTTT
cdr3_aa: CAWRDQGQGNEKLFF

clone_size: .
v_call: TRBV7-9
cdr3_length: 14
d_call: TRBD1
j_call: TRBJ2-5
cdr3_nt: TGTGCCAGCAGGGAGACAGGGGGCGAAGAGACCCAGTACTTC
cdr3_aa: CASRETGGEETQYF

clone_size: .
v_call: TRBV5-4
cdr3_length: 15
d_call: TRBD2
j_call: TRBJ2-3
cdr3_nt: TGTGCCAGCAGCTTGGATGTCGGGGGGTCAGATACGCAGTATTTT
cdr3_aa: CASSLDVGGSDTQYF

clone_size: .
v_call: TRBV6-6
cdr3_length: 13
d_call: .
j_call: TRBJ1-2
cdr3_nt: TGTGCCAGCAGTATACAGCGTGGGGGACGCTACACCTTC
cdr3_aa: CASSIQRGGRYTF

clone_size: .
v_call: TRBV7-2
cdr3_length: 15
d_call: TRBD1
j_call: TRBJ1-1
cdr3_nt: TGTGCCAGCAGCTCCCCCGGGACAGGGAACACTGAAGCTTTCTTT
cdr3_aa: CASSSPGTGNTEAFF

clone_size: .
v_call: TRBV5-4
cdr3_length: 12
d_call: .
j_call: TRBJ1-1
cdr3_nt: TGTGCCAGCAGCAAAGAGGACACTGAAGCTTTCTTT
cdr3_aa: CASSKEDTEAFF

clone_size: .
v_call: TRBV18
cdr3_length: 15
d_call: .
j_call: TRBJ2-3
cdr3_nt: TGTGCCAGCGCGACTTGGGGGTCTGCCACAGATACGCAGTATTTT
cdr3_aa: CASATWGSATDTQYF

clone_size: .
v_call: TRBV9
cdr3_length: 15
d_call: .
j_call: TRBJ1-1
cdr3_nt: TGTGCCAGCAGCGCCACAGGGTCTGGGAACACTGAAGCTTTCTTT
cdr3_aa: CASSATGSGNTEAFF

clone_size: .
v_call: TRBV28
cdr3_length: 13
d_call: .
j_call: TRBJ2-7
cdr3_nt: TGTGCCAGCAGCCGGGACGGCGGTCTCGAGCAGTACTTC
cdr3_aa: CASSRDGGLEQYF

clone_size: .
v_call: TRBV28
cdr3_length: 14
d_call: .
j_call: TRBJ2-5
cdr3_nt: TGTGCCAGCAGTGCCCCGGTCCCTCAAGAGACCCAGTACTTC
cdr3_aa: CASSAPVPQETQYF